What follows describes a single T cell receptor (beta chain). No antigen is known for it. The data are from a study of cytomegalovirus exposure and HLA in healthy donors. Study at large: T cells numbering around 190 million yielded more than 95 million unique TCR beta sequences in an earlier analysis.

Germline V gene lookup returns CDR1 MNHNS and CDR2 SASEGT. The CDR3 covers 14 residues. Trimming pared 4 bases from V and 4 bases from J, leaving 11 bases between. Overall study findings and caveats: Among immune exposure information, only CMV serostatus was available. Previously analyzed data showed that most TCR beta V segments were productive at a frequency of about 87% or about 30%. The classifier, whose performance was assessed in both the original and validation cohorts, reportedly diagnosed cytomegalovirus status with high specificity and sensitivity.

The PCR had 60 Vbeta and 13 Jbeta primers. The table came from immunoSEQ multiplex PCR; TCRdb's copy has only in-frame clones and leaves some out. The sample has around 140,000 clones, around four fifths seen once. Sequenced sample: PBMCs. This receptor was taken from a woman aged 60-70 years in good health and CMV-seropositive. The chain links TRBV6-1 to TRBJ1-3, with a weak D call TRBD1 (5 bases). The CDR3, as DNA: TGTGCCAGCAGTGTCGACAGTGCAGGAAACACCATATATTTT. This translates into CASSVDSAGNTIYF.